This TCR beta chain emerged from a study of vaccination effects on CD4 cells after COVID-19. Background on the study: The median interval between the second dose and post-vaccine sampling was 72 days. Overall study findings and caveats: Marked contraction was observed in infection-induced and vaccine-induced clones late after vaccination.

Details on this clone: As yet, its antigen is unknown.

Ahead of sequencing, the ViraFEST assay grew antigen-specific CD4+ T cells using viral peptide pools. Subsequent to a culture period of nine to ten days, CD4+ T cells were isolated. BNT162b2 vaccine or mRNA-1273 vaccine was given to participants in two doses. Nucleocapsid antibodies stayed negative before and after vaccination, showing no earlier SARS-CoV-2 infection. Fresh IL-2-containing medium replaced half the medium on days 3 and 7. CDR1 and CDR2 (germline): GTSNPN, SVGIG (reference sequence). Trimming cost V 3 bases and J 8 bases; bases outside gene matches: 18. This CDR3 spans 17 amino acids. The protocol was immunoSEQ multiplex PCR, while the TCRdb copy is restricted to in-frame clones and leaves out a portion. The sample includes tens of thousands of clones, 82% seen only once; the top ten take more than 1.3%.

This receptor was taken from a human donor who received a COVID-19 vaccine. Some clones in this sample may be carry-over from other donors' samples. This chain joins TRBV30 and TRBJ1-4; 7 positions match TRBD1. The sample consisted of CD4+ T cells from PBMCs cultured with HCoV-NL63 spike peptides, taken after COVID-19 vaccination. This CDR3 reads CAWSQGQWSDRGEKLFF. CDR3 coding DNA: TGTGCCTGGAGCCAGGGACAGTGGTCTGATCGTGGGGAAAAACTGTTTTTT. Full variable domain (rest looked up from reference TRBV30 and TRBJ1-4): SQTIHQWPATLVQPVGSPLSLECTVEGTSNPNLYWYRQAAGRGLQLLFYSVGIGQISSEVPQNLSASRPQDRQFILSSKKLLLSDSGFYLCAWSQGQWSDRGEKLFFGSGTQLSVL.